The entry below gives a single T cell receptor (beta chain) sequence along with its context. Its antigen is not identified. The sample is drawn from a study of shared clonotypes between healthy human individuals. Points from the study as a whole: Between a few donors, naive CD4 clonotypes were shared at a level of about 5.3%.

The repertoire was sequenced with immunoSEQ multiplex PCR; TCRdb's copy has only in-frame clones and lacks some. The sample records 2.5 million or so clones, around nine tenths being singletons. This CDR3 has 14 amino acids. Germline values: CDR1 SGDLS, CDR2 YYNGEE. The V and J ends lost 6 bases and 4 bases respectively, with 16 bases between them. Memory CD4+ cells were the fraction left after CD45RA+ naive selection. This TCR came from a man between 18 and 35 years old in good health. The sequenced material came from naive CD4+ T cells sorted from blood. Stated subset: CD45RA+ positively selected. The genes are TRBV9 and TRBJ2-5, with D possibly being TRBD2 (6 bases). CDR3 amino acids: CASTVRESPETQYF. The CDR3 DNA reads TGTGCCAGCACGGTACGGGAGTCCCCAGAGACCCAGTACTTC.